This T cell receptor (beta chain) originates from a study of technical replicates of blood from a handful of donors (dated by TCRdb to 2016 to 2017). The junction carries 10 bases between V and J, which are trimmed by 1 base and 6 bases respectively. The CDR3, cysteine through phenylalanine, is 13 amino acids long. The only DNA kept is the CDR3, 39 bases in frame from the first base. The germline V gene (reference sequence) supplies CDR1 SEHNR and CDR2 FQNEAQ. The library was obtained by the immunoSEQ multiplex PCR assay. Not all clones reach the TCRdb copy of this immuneACCESS table, which keeps in-frame sequences only. Checked studies attribute under half of the gap to unresolved V genes and leave the rest unexplained. The sample table lists 100,000 or so clones, roughly 94% of them with a count of one. 0.24% of the sample rests with the top ten. Details on this clone: The clone's antigen remains unknown. The record has no base qualities; no much larger clone is one base away.

Sequenced: T cells isolated from PBMCs. This receptor chain uses TRBV7-9 and TRBJ2-7, with TRBD2 perhaps the D gene, on 7 matching bases. This TCR derives from a human donor in good health. CDR3 region: CASSLDGGLEQYF. Here is the DNA: TGTGCCAGCAGCTTAGACGGGGGGCTCGAGCAGTACTTC.